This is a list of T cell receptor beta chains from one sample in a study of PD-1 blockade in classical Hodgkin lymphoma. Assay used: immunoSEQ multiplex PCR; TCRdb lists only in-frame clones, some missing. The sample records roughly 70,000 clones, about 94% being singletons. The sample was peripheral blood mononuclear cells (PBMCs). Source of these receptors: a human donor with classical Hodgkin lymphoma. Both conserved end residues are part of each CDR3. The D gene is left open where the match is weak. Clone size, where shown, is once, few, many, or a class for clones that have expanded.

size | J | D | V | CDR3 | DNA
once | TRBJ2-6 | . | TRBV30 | CAWRVAGANVLTF | TGTGCCTGGAGGGTGGCTGGGGCCAACGTCCTGACTTTC
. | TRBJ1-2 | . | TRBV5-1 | CASSLDGNYGYTF | TGCGCCAGCAGCTTGGACGGGAACTATGGCTACACCTTC
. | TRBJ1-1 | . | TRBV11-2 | CASSLVLSTSEAFF | TGTGCCAGCAGCTTAGTTTTAAGCACGAGTGAAGCTTTCTTT
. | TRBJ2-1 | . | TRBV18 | CASSEVGNHNEQFF | TGTGCCAGTTCCGAGGTGGGGAATCACAATGAGCAGTTCTTC
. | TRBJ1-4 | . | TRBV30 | CAWSVLPEKLFF | TGTGCCTGGAGTGTTCTACCTGAAAAACTGTTTTTT
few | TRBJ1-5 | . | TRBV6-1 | CASSEGGGPQHF | TGTGCCAGCAGTGAAGGAGGGGGGCCCCAGCATTTT
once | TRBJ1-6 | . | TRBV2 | CASKSGQGARPLHF | TGTGCCAGCAAGTCTGGACAAGGGGCTAGGCCCCTCCACTTT
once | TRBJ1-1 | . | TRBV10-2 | CASSIDPNTEAFF | TGCGCCAGCAGCATTGACCCGAACACTGAAGCTTTCTTT
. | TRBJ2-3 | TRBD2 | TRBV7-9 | CASSLRAGGRTDTQYF | TGTGCCAGCAGCTTACGGGCGGGGGGCCGCACAGATACGCAGTATTTT
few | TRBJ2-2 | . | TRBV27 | CASSEGPGTPHGELFF | TGTGCCAGCAGTGAAGGCCCCGGGACTCCCCACGGGGAGCTGTTTTTT
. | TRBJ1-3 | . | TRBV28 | CASSLSSGSSGNTIYF | TGTGCCAGCAGTTTATCTTCCGGGAGCTCTGGAAACACCATATATTTT
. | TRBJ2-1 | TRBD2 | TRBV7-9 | CASSPTTTSGGYNEQFF | TGTGCCAGCAGCCCGACCACGACTAGCGGGGGGTACAATGAGCAGTTCTTC
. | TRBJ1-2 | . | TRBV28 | CASSSSSARAGYTF | TGTGCCAGCAGTTCCTCCTCGGCTAGAGCTGGCTACACCTTC
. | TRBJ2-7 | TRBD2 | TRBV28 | CASSPRTSVQYF | TGTGCCAGCAGTCCCCGGACTAGTGTGCAGTACTTC
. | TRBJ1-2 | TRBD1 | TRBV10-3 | CAISESLDRPNYGYTF | TGTGCCATCAGTGAGTCCCTGGACAGGCCCAACTATGGCTACACCTTC
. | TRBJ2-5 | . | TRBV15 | CATSRDLKGGTQYF | TGTGCCACCAGCAGAGATCTGAAGGGGGGAACCCAGTACTTC
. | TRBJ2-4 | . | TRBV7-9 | CASSLEVTTAKNIQYF | TGTGCCAGCAGCTTAGAGGTAACGACGGCCAAAAACATTCAGTACTTC
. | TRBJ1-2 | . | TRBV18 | CASSPDTYYGYTF | TGTGCCAGCTCACCGGACACTTATTATGGCTACACCTTC
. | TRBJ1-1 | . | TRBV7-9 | CARRQREGHLKGTEAFF | TGTGCCAGACGCCAGAGGGAGGGACACCTCAAGGGCACTGAAGCTTTCTTT
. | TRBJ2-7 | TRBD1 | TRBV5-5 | CASSLLRSGQGLYEQYF | TGTGCCAGCAGCTTGTTACGGTCGGGACAGGGACTCTACGAGCAGTACTTC
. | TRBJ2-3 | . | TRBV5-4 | CASSPDGRGQYF | TGTGCCAGCAGCCCGGACGGGCGAGGGCAGTATTTT
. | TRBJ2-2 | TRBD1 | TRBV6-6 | CASSPSGTGNTGELFF | TGTGCCAGCAGTCCATCCGGGACAGGGAACACCGGGGAGCTGTTTTTT
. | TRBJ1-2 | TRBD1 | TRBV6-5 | CASSQRGQGTYGYTF | TGTGCCAGCAGTCAACGGGGACAGGGGACCTATGGCTACACCTTC
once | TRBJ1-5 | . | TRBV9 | CASSVDEGGQPQHF | TGTGCCAGCAGCGTAGACGAGGGTGGACAGCCCCAGCATTTT
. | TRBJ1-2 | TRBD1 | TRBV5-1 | CASSNRGSQNYGYTF | TGCGCCAGCAGCAACAGGGGTTCACAGAACTATGGCTACACCTTC
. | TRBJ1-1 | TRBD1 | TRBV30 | CAWAAGTGLAEAFF | TGTGCCTGGGCAGCCGGGACAGGGCTCGCTGAAGCTTTCTTT
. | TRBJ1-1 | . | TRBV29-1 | CSSRETTEAFF | TGCAGCTCCAGGGAGACAACTGAAGCTTTCTTT
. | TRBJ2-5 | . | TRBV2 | CASSVGGLQETQYF | TGTGCCAGCAGTGTCGGGGGCCTCCAAGAGACCCAGTACTTC
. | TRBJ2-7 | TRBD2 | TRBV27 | CASSLRGLAGGPSYEQYF | TGTGCCAGCAGTTTACGAGGACTAGCGGGAGGGCCCTCCTACGAGCAGTACTTC
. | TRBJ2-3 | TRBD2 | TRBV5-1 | CASSSGLARDTQYF | TGCGCCAGCAGCTCGGGACTAGCGCGGGATACGCAGTATTTT
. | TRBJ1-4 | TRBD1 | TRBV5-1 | CASSFDRAGEKLFF | TGCGCCAGCAGCTTTGACAGGGCTGGGGAAAAACTGTTTTTT
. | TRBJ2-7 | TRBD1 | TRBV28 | CASIAGGEGFEQYF | TGTGCCAGCATTGCAGGGGGCGAAGGGTTCGAGCAGTACTTC
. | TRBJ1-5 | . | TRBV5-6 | CASSLRQGRSNQPQHF | TGTGCCAGCAGCTTGCGCCAGGGGCGATCCAATCAGCCCCAGCATTTT
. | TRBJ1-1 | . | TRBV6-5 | CASSDIGNTEAFF | TGTGCCAGCAGCGACATTGGGAACACTGAAGCTTTCTTT
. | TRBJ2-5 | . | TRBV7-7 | CASSSEWRSQETQYF | TGTGCCAGCAGCTCGGAGTGGCGGAGTCAAGAGACCCAGTACTTC
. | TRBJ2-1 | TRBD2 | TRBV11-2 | CASSPRTSGGGDEQFF | TGTGCCAGCAGCCCCCGGACTAGCGGGGGCGGTGATGAGCAGTTCTTC
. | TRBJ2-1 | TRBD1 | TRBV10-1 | CASSDLGEGAYNEQFF | TGCGCCAGCAGTGACCTTGGAGAGGGGGCATACAATGAGCAGTTCTTC
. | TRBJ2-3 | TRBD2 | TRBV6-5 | CASSPSGSSDTQYF | TGTGCCAGCAGTCCTAGCGGGAGCTCGGATACGCAGTATTTT
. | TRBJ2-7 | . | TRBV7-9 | CASSFYGSYEQYF | TGTGCCAGCAGCTTTTATGGCAGCTACGAGCAGTACTTC
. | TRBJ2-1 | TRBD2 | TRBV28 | CASSHSSGRVNEQFF | TGTGCCAGCAGTCATTCTAGCGGGAGGGTGAATGAGCAGTTCTTC
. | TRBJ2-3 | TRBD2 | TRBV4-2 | CASSQAQLAGGQDTQYF | TGTGCCAGCAGCCAAGCCCAACTAGCGGGGGGTCAAGATACGCAGTATTTT
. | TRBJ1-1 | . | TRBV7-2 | CASSLVFNSWTEAFF | TGTGCCAGCAGCTTAGTATTTAACAGTTGGACTGAAGCTTTCTTT
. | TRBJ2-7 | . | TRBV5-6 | CASSRGLSNYEQYF | TGTGCCAGCAGCCGCGGACTATCGAACTACGAGCAGTACTTC
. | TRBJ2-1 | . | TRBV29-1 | CSVDKRELQNEQFF | TGCAGCGTTGATAAGAGGGAGTTACAGAATGAGCAGTTCTTC
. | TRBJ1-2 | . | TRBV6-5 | CASSYSRGAYGYTF | TGTGCCAGCAGTTACTCGCGGGGGGCCTATGGCTACACCTTC
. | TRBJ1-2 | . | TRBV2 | CASSGNWGTQAGYTF | TGTGCCAGCAGTGGAAACTGGGGAACGCAGGCTGGCTACACCTTC
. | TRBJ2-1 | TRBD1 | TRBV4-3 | CASSQYTGGAHNEQFF | TGCGCCAGCAGCCAGTATACAGGGGGCGCCCACAATGAGCAGTTCTTC
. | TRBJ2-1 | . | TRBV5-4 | CASSLIRGSYNEQFF | TGTGCCAGCAGCTTAATCCGGGGCTCCTACAATGAGCAGTTCTTC
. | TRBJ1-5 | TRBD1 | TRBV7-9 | CASSSQGASQPQHF | TGTGCCAGCAGCTCACAGGGGGCGTCTCAGCCCCAGCATTTT
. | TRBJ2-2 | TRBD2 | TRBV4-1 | CASSLDGTSGTGELFF | TGCGCCAGCAGCCTCGACGGGACTAGCGGGACCGGGGAGCTGTTTTTT
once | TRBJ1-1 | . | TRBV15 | CATSRALGKSGRNTEAFF | TGTGCCACCAGCAGGGCGCTGGGGAAGTCGGGGCGAAACACTGAAGCTTTCTTT
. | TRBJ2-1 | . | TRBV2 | CASREGQNNEQFF | TGTGCCAGCAGGGAGGGACAGAACAATGAGCAGTTCTTC
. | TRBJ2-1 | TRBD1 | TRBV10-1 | CASSLRTGGSSYNEQFF | TGCGCCAGCAGTCTCCGGACAGGGGGCAGCTCCTACAATGAGCAGTTCTTC
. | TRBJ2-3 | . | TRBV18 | CASSSLADTQYF | TGTGCCAGCTCAAGCCTGGCGGATACGCAGTATTTT
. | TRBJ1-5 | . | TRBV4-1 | CASSQAYSNQPQHF | TGCGCCAGCAGCCAAGCATATAGCAATCAGCCCCAGCATTTT
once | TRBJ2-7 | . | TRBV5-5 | CASSLEPRGGYEQYF | TGTGCCAGCAGCTTGGAACCAAGGGGCGGCTACGAGCAGTACTTC
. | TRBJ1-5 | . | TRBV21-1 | CASSHGGNQPQHF | TGTGCCAGCAGCCATGGGGGGAATCAGCCCCAGCATTTT
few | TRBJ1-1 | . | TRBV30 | CAWSDTEAFF | TGTGCCTGGAGTGACACTGAAGCTTTCTTT
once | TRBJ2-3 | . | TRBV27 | CASSRTVGYGTDTQYF | TGTGCCAGCAGTCGCACCGTAGGTTATGGCACAGATACGCAGTATTTT
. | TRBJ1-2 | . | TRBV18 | CASSGVGPGLPSGNGYTF | TGTGCCAGCTCAGGTGTAGGACCCGGGCTGCCTTCCGGAAATGGCTACACCTTC